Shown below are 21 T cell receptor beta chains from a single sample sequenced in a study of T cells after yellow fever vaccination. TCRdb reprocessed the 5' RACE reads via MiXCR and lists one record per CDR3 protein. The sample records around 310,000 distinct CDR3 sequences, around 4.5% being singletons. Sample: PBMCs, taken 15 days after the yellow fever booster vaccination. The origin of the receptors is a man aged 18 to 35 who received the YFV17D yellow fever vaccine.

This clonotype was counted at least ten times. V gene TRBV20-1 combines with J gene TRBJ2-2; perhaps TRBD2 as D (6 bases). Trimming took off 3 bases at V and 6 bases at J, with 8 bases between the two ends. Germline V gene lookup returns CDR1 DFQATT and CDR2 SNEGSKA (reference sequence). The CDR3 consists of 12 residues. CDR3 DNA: TGCAGTGCTAGGCGGGGATCCGGGGAGCTGTTTTTT. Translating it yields CSARRGSGELFF.

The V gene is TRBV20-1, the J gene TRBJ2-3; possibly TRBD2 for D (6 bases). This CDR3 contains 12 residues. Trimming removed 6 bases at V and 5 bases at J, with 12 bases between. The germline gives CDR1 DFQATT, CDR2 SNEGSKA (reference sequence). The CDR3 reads CSAKAGKDTQYF. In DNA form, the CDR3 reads TGCAGTGCAAAAGCGGGCAAAGATACGCAGTATTTT.

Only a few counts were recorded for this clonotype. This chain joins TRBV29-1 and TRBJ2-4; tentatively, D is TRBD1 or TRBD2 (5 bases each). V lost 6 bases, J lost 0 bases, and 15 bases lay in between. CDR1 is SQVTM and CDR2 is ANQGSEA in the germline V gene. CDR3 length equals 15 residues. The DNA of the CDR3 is TGCAGCGTATCAACTGGGGGTCTAGCCAAAAACATTCAGTACTTC. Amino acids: CSVSTGGLAKNIQYF.

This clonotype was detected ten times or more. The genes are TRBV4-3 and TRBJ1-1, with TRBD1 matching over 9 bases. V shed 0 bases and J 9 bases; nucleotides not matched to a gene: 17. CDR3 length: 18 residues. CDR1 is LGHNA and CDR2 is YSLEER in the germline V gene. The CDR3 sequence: CASSQDLTGTGSGTQAFF. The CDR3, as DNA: TGCGCCAGCAGCCAAGATCTCACCGGGACAGGGTCCGGGACGCAAGCTTTCTTT.

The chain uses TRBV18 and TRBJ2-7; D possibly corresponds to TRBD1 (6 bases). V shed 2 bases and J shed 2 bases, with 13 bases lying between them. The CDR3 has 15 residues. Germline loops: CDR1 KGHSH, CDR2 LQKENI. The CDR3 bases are TGTGCCAGCTCACCAGCCGCAGGGGAGACCTACGAGCAGTACTTC. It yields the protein CASSPAAGETYEQYF.

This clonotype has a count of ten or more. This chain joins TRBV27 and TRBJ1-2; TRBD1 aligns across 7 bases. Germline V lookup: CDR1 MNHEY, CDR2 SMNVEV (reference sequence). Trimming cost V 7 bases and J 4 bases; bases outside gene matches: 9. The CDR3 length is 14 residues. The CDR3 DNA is TGTGCCAGCAAGGGAGGGGGCAACGGCTATGGCTACACCTTC. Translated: CASKGGGNGYGYTF.

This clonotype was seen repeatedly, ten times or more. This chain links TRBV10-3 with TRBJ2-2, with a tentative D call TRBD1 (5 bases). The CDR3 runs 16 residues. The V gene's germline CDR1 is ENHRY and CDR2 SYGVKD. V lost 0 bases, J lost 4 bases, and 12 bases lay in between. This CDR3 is CAISESWQGGTGELFF. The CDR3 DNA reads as TGTGCCATCAGTGAGTCGTGGCAGGGCGGCACCGGGGAGCTGTTTTTT.

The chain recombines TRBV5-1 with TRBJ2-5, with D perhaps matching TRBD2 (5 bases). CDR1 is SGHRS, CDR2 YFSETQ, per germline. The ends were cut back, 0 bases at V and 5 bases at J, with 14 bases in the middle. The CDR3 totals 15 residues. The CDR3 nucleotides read TGCGCCAGCAGCTTGGCTAGCAGGAATGAGGAGACCCAGTACTTC. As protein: CASSLASRNEETQYF.

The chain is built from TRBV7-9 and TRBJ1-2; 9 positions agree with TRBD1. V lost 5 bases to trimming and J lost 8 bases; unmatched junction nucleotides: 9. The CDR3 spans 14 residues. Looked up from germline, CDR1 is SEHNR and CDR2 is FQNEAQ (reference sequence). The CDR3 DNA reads TGTGCCAGCAGCGACGAGCGGACAGGGGTCGGCTACACCTTC. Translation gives CASSDERTGVGYTF.

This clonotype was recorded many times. CDR3 amino acids: CASSFQGRNTEAFF. CDR3 coding DNA: TGTGCCAGCAGTTTCCAGGGAAGGAACACTGAAGCTTTCTTT. The rearrangement links TRBV12-3 or TRBV12-4 to TRBJ1-1, with a possible D match to TRBD1 (5 bases). The germline V and J ends were trimmed by 3 bases and 1 base, with 9 bases remaining between them. There are 14 residues in the CDR3.

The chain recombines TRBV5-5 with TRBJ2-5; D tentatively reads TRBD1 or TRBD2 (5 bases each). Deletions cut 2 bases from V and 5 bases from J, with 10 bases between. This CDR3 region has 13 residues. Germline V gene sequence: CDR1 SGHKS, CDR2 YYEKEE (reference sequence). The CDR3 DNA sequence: TGTGCCAGCAGCTTTACAGGCGGGGAGACCCAGTACTTC. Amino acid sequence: CASSFTGGETQYF.

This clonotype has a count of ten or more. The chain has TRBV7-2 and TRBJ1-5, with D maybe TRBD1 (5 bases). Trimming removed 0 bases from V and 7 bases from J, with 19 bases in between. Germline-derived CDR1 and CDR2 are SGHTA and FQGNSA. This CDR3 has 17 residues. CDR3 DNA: TGTGCCAGCAGCTTAGCGCTCGCAGGGCTCCTGGGCCAGCCCCAGCATTTT. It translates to CASSLALAGLLGQPQHF.

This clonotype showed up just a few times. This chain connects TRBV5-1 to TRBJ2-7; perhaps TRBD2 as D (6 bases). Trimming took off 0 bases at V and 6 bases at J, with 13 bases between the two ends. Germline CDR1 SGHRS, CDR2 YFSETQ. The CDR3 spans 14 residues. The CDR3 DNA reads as TGCGCCAGCAGCTTGGGTGATTTAGCGGCCGAGCAGTACTTC. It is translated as CASSLGDLAAEQYF. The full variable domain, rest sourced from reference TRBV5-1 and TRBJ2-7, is KAGVTQTPRYLIKTRGQQVTLSCSPISGHRSVSWYQQTPGQGLQFLFEYFSETQRNKGNFPGRFSGRQFSNSRSEMNVSTLELGDSALYLCASSLGDLAAEQYFGPGTRLTVT.

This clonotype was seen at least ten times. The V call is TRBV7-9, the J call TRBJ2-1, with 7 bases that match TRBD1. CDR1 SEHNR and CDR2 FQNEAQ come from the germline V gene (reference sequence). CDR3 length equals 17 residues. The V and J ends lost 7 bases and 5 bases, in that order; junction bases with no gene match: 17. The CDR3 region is CASTTRGIVGLHNEQFF. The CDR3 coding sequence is TGTGCCAGCACCACCAGGGGGATAGTTGGACTTCACAATGAGCAGTTCTTC.

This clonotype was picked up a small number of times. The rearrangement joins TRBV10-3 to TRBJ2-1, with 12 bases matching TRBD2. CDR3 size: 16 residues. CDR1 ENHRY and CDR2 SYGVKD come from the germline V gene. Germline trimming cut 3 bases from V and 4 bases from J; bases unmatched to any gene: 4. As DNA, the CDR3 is TGTGCCATCAGTGACCCGACTAGCGGGGGTTACAATGAGCAGTTCTTC. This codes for CAISDPTSGGYNEQFF.

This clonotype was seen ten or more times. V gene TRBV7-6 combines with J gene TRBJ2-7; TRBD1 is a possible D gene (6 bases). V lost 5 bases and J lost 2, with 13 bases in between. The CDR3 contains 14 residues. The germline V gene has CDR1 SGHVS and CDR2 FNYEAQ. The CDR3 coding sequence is TGTGCCAGCAGCCGAGACAGGTCTCCCTACGAGCAGTACTTC. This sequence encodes CASSRDRSPYEQYF.

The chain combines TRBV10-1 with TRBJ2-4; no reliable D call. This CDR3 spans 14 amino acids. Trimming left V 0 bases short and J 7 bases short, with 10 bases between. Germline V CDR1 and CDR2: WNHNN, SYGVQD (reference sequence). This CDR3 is CASSESLAKNIQYF. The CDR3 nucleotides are TGCGCCAGCAGTGAGTCCCTGGCGAAGAACATTCAGTACTTC.

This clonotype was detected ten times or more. The CDR3, as DNA: TGTGCCAGCAACCCTTCTAGGGCCTACGAGCAGTACTTC. It translates to CASNPSRAYEQYF. V gene TRBV6-1 combines with J gene TRBJ2-7, with no clear D. Germline V gene data show CDR1 as MNHNS and CDR2 as SASEGT. V gave up 7 bases and J gave up 2 bases, with 12 bases separating them. The CDR3 length is 13 residues.

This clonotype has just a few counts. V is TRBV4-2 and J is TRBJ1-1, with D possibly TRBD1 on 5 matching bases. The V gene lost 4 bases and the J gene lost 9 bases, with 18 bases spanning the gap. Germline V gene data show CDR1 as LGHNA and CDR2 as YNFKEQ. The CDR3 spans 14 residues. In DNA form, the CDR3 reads TGTGCCAGCAGCCCGGAACCGACTGGGGGGAAAGCTTTCTTT. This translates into CASSPEPTGGKAFF.

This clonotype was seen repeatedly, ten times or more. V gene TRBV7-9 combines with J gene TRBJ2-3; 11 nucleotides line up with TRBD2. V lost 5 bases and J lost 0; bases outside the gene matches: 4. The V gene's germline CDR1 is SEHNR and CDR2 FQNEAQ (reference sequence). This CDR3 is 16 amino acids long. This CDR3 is CASSRWTSGSTDTQYF. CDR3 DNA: TGTGCCAGCAGCCGCTGGACTAGCGGGAGCACAGATACGCAGTATTTT.

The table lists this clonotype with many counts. CDR3 coding DNA: TGCGCCAGCAGCCAAGATGGGGAGACTAGCAATGAGCAGTTCTTC. It codes for CASSQDGETSNEQFF. The chain employs TRBV4-3 and TRBJ2-1; D possibly corresponds to TRBD2 (6 bases). Germline V gives CDR1 LGHNA, CDR2 YSLEER. The V end lost 0 bases, the J end lost 6 bases, and 12 bases lay between the germline ends. The CDR3 consists of 15 residues.